This record concerns one T cell receptor beta chain sequence. Its target is not known. These data come from a study of monozygotic twins with inflammatory bowel disease. Study-level findings and limits: Twins with IBD had fewer clonotypes in common with others than healthy twins, particularly during disease activity.

TCRdb re-called the 5' RACE reads, yielding one record per CDR3 amino acid sequence without DNA. This sample's table reports over 110,000 distinct CDR3 sequences. The length of the CDR3 is 12 residues. This clonotype originated in a human donor with ulcerative colitis or Crohn's disease, or a healthy co-twin of an affected twin (not recorded which). Sequencing input: blood. The chain joins TRBV12-3 or TRBV12-4 to TRBJ2-7. CDR3 region: CASSFRTYEQYF.